Each of the 26 T cell receptor beta chains below was sequenced from the same sample in a study of T cell repertoires in cytomegalovirus infection (dated by TCRdb to about 2019). TCRdb shows the sequencer as Illumina HiSeq 1500. Starting from the raw public reads, TCRdb applied fastp trimming at Q25, assembled clones with MiXCR and retained in-frame beta chains. Each CDR3 protein appears once, grouped with its most common genes and DNA. This sample holds a few hundred thousand distinct CDR3 sequences; approximately 40% were observed only once. 48% of the sample is in the top ten clones. For these TCRs, the target antigens are not known. This sample's treatment or condition label indicates: in vitro stimulation with specific CMV peptide epitopes to enrich CMV-specific T cells. Sequenced material: cultured PBMCs, taken from culture after CMV antigen stimulation. Receptor source: a human donor in good health (CMV status not recorded). Some clones in this sample may be carry-over from other donors' samples.

V gene TRBV29-1 combines with J gene TRBJ1-1; possibly TRBD1 for D (5 bases). The V end was cut by 4 bases, the J end by 1 base, with 7 bases between. This CDR3 has 12 residues. Germline loops: CDR1 SQVTM, CDR2 ANQGSEA. The CDR3 DNA sequence: TGCAGCGTTGGGGGCTCGAACACTGAAGCTTTCTTT. Translating gives CSVGGSNTEAFF.

The rearrangement uses TRBV12-3 or TRBV12-4 and TRBJ2-3; 9 bases match TRBD2. The CDR3 contains 13 residues. The junction had 6 bases not matched to a gene; V was cut back by 6 bases and J by 8 bases. CDR3 in amino acids: CASSRGGAGTQYF. In nucleotides, the CDR3 is TGTGCCAGCAGCCGCGGGGGGGCGGGTACGCAGTATTTT.

The chain has TRBV2 and TRBJ1-5; tentative D call: TRBD1 (5 bases). V was pared by 3 bases and J by 7 bases, with 10 bases between. Germline CDR1 reads SNHLY; CDR2 reads FYNNEI. The CDR3 runs to 13 residues. The CDR3 is CASSEGDQQPQHF. CDR3 nucleotides: TGTGCCAGCAGTGAGGGGGATCAACAGCCCCAGCATTTT.

V and J are TRBV6-6 and TRBJ2-4; D uncertain. V lost 10 bases, J lost 2 bases, and 21 bases lay in between. The germline CDR1 and CDR2 sequences are MNHNY and SVGAGI (reference sequence). The CDR3 extends over 16 amino acids. The CDR3 region is CATHLYARSTKNIQYF. The CDR3 nucleotides are TGTGCCACCCATTTATACGCTCGCTCCACCAAAAACATTCAGTACTTC.

This clonotype was picked up many times. The rearrangement links TRBV29-1 to TRBJ1-5, with a weak D call TRBD1 (5 bases). Germline V CDR1 and CDR2: SQVTM, ANQGSEA. V shed 7 bases and J shed 5 bases, with 12 bases lying between them. This CDR3 has 12 residues. CDR3 sequence: CSAWDGDQPQHF. CDR3 coding DNA: TGCAGCGCTTGGGACGGAGATCAGCCCCAGCATTTT.

The CDR3 sequence: CASFGTGTYEQYF. CDR3 in DNA: TGTGCCAGCTTTGGGACAGGGACCTACGAGCAGTACTTC. The chain combines TRBV6-5 with TRBJ2-7, with TRBD1 matching 9 bases. Trimming at V came to 8 bases and at J to 2 bases, leaving 4 bases not matched to a gene. In germline, CDR1 is MNHEY, CDR2 SVGAGI. This CDR3 comprises 13 residues.

The chain couples TRBV19 to TRBJ2-2; possibly TRBD2 for D (5 bases). V was clipped by 7 bases and J by 5 bases, with 14 bases between them. The CDR3 totals 14 residues. Germline values: CDR1 LNHDA, CDR2 SQIVND (reference sequence). The CDR3 DNA follows: TGTGCCAGTACAGCGGTGGGCAGGACCGGGGAGCTGTTTTTT. Its protein is CASTAVGRTGELFF.

The chain links TRBV7-6 to TRBJ2-1, with 8 bases aligning to TRBD1. The V and J ends lost 5 bases and 6 bases, in that order; junction bases with no gene match: 15. The CDR3 has 17 residues. Germline lookup yields CDR1 SGHVS and CDR2 FNYEAQ. In nucleotides, the CDR3 is TGTGCCAGCAGCCCCTTAATGGCAGGGGGCAACGGCAATGAGCAGTTCTTC. Amino acid sequence: CASSPLMAGGNGNEQFF.

The V call is TRBV11-2, the J call TRBJ1-2; D remains unclear. Germline-derived CDR1 and CDR2 are SGHAT and FQNNGV. With 0 bases removed from V and 10 bases from J, the gap between germline ends came to 9 bases. CDR3 length: 12 amino acids. The CDR3 here is CASSLDRLYYTF. The CDR3, as DNA: TGTGCCAGCAGCTTAGATAGACTTTACTACACCTTC.

The chain links TRBV27 to TRBJ2-5; 7 positions match TRBD1. This CDR3 spans 17 amino acids. Germline CDR1 and CDR2: MNHEY and SMNVEV (reference sequence). V lost 5 bases, J lost 5 bases, and 17 bases stayed unmatched. The DNA of the CDR3 is TGTGCCAGCAGTACTCCCCAGGGGGTGACTCATCGGGAGACCCAGTACTTC. Translation: CASSTPQGVTHRETQYF.

Comment on this clonotype: A read error may produce the germline difference seen at one junction end. The V call is TRBV27, the J call TRBJ2-7; D remains ambiguous. The CDR3 extends over 11 amino acids. Germline CDR1 and CDR2: MNHEY and SMNVEV (reference sequence). The CDR3 DNA reads TGTGCCAGCAGTAACCCGGAAGGGTCGGACTTC. Its translation: CASSNPEGSDF.

This CDR3 reads CASSQGGDYNEQFF. The CDR3 region has the DNA TGTGCCAGTAGTCAAGGCGGCGACTACAATGAGCAGTTCTTC. The chain has TRBV19 and TRBJ2-1; D remains unclear. The CDR3 totals 14 residues. Trimming removed 5 bases at V and 3 bases at J, with 11 bases between. From germline, CDR1 is LNHDA and CDR2 SQIVND (reference sequence).

This clonotype has at least ten counts. This chain links TRBV7-2 with TRBJ1-1, with a tentative D call TRBD1 (6 bases). The V gene lost 5 bases and the J gene lost 5 bases, with 18 bases spanning the gap. From germline, CDR1 is SGHTA and CDR2 FQGNSA. This CDR3 is built from 15 residues. Here the CDR3 DNA reads TGTGCCAGCAGCCCCCGGGGGGGGGGCCGTACTGAAGCTTTCTTT. Protein sequence: CASSPRGGGRTEAFF.

V usage is TRBV4-1 and J usage is TRBJ1-2; perhaps TRBD1 as D (5 bases). The germline V and J ends were trimmed by 6 bases and 2 bases, with 10 bases remaining between them. Germline lookup yields CDR1 MGHRA and CDR2 YSYEKL. There are 13 residues in the CDR3. CDR3 region: CASRSAGNYGYTF. The DNA for the CDR3 is TGCGCCAGCAGGTCCGCAGGGAACTATGGCTACACCTTC.

This rearrangement joins TRBV27 to TRBJ1-6; D is unresolved. V was clipped by 6 bases and J by 2 bases, with 5 bases between them. The germline V gene encodes CDR1 MNHEY and CDR2 SMNVEV (reference sequence). The CDR3 consists of 13 residues. The CDR3: CASSHPYNSPLHF. The CDR3 DNA is TGTGCCAGCAGCCACCCCTATAATTCACCCCTCCACTTT.

The chain joins TRBV4-3 to TRBJ2-1; 7 bases match TRBD2. Germline V CDR1 and CDR2: LGHNA, YSLEER. CDR3 length: 14 residues. V lost 4 bases, J lost 7 bases, and 7 bases stayed unmatched. Here the CDR3 DNA reads TGCGCCAGCAGCCCTTTGGGACTAACAAATGAGCAGTTCTTC. Translation: CASSPLGLTNEQFF.

This clonotype was observed a few times. This chain joins TRBV7-2 and TRBJ2-1; D is perhaps TRBD2 (5 bases). CDR3 length: 14 amino acids. Germline assignment: CDR1 SGHTA and CDR2 FQGNSA. The V gene lost 5 bases and the J gene lost 4 bases, with 12 bases spanning the gap. The CDR3 spells CASSPLPGYNEQFF. The CDR3 DNA sequence: TGTGCCAGCAGCCCCCTCCCGGGGTACAATGAGCAGTTCTTC.

For this clonotype: The CDR3 end shows no conserved phenylalanine or tryptophan, and so a read error is likely. The genes are TRBV7-8 and TRBJ2-5; unclear D gene. The germline CDR1 and CDR2 sequences are SGHVS and FQNEAQ. The CDR3 totals 13 residues. V was clipped by 4 bases and J by 5 bases, with 11 bases between them. CDR3 nucleotide sequence: TGTGCCAGCAGCTATCCCGGGTCGGAGACCCAGTACTCC. Encoded protein: CASSYPGSETQYS.

This clonotype was counted at least ten times. This chain links TRBV28 with TRBJ1-5; D perhaps matches TRBD1 (6 bases). The CDR3 runs 14 residues. Germline-derived CDR1 and CDR2 are MDHEN and SYDVKM. V shed 3 bases and J shed 8 bases, with 14 bases lying between them. The CDR3 DNA reads TGTGCCAGCAGTTTGTTAGGGGGAAGGGAGCCCCAGCATTTT. Translating gives CASSLLGGREPQHF.

The V and J genes are TRBV10-1 and TRBJ1-4; 7 bases fit TRBD1. Per germline, CDR1 WNHNN and CDR2 SYGVQD (reference sequence). This CDR3 is 14 amino acids long. Trimming took 9 bases from V and 4 from J; bases not matched to a gene: 8. DNA of the CDR3: TGCGCCAGGCCCCGGGACAGCAGTAATGAAAAACTGTTTTTT. It codes for CARPRDSSNEKLFF.

The chain employs TRBV4-3 and TRBJ2-6; D is unresolved. This CDR3 is 16 amino acids long. CDR1 is LGHNA and CDR2 is YSLEER in the germline V gene. The V gene lost 0 bases and the J gene lost 0 bases, with 6 bases spanning the gap. CDR3 sequence: CASSQDGNSGANVLTF. DNA of the CDR3: TGCGCCAGCAGCCAAGATGGTAACTCTGGGGCCAACGTCCTGACTTTC.

The genes are TRBV2 and TRBJ1-6, with 7 bases aligning to TRBD1. There are 14 residues in the CDR3. CDR1 and CDR2 from the germline V gene are SNHLY and FYNNEI. The V segment lost 6 bases and the J segment 9 bases; nucleotides outside the gene matches: 8. The CDR3 DNA follows: TGTGCCAGCAGACCGACAGGGTTAGCTTCACCCCTCCACTTT. This codes for CASRPTGLASPLHF. Supplemented by reference TRBV2 and TRBJ1-6, the full variable domain reads EPEVTQTPSHQVTQMGQEVILRCVPISNHLYFYWYRQILGQKVEFLVSFYNNEISEKSEIFDDQFSVERPDGSNFTLKIRSTKLEDSAMYFCASRPTGLASPLHFGNGTRLTVT.

The chain carries TRBV20-1 and TRBJ1-6; TRBD1 is a possible D gene (5 bases). Trimming removed 0 bases from V and 5 bases from J, with 14 bases in between. The CDR3 contains 16 residues. Germline V gene lookup returns CDR1 DFQATT and CDR2 SNEGSKA (reference sequence). The CDR3 DNA reads TGCAGTGCTAGAGATATAAGACCGGACAATAATTCACCCCTCCACTTT. The encoded protein is CSARDIRPDNNSPLHF.

There are a few counts of this clonotype. The V call is TRBV7-6, the J call TRBJ2-1; D is uncertain. Trimming left V 7 bases short and J 0 bases short, with 16 bases between. The CDR3 is 16 residues long. Germline V gene lookup returns CDR1 SGHVS and CDR2 FNYEAQ. The CDR3 DNA reads TGTGCCAGCAACACCCAACGGGCAAGCTCCTACAATGAGCAGTTCTTC. Translated, it gives CASNTQRASSYNEQFF.

The chain links TRBV7-6 to TRBJ2-1, with D possibly called TRBD1 or TRBD2 (6 bases each). This CDR3 region has 14 residues. Germline loops: CDR1 SGHVS, CDR2 FNYEAQ. The germline V and J ends were trimmed by 2 bases and 7 bases, with 12 bases remaining between them. CDR3 in DNA: TGTGCCAGCAGCTTATCGGGGGCGCGGAATGAGCAGTTCTTC. This gives the protein CASSLSGARNEQFF.

This clonotype came up a few times. The genes are TRBV7-2 and TRBJ1-2; the match to TRBD1 covers 9 bases. With V trimmed by 2 bases and J by 9 bases, 16 bases remained unmatched. This CDR3 comprises 17 residues. Germline V gene lookup returns CDR1 SGHTA and CDR2 FQGNSA. This CDR3 is CASSLSGTGSLSLSYTF. In nucleotides, the CDR3 is TGTGCCAGCAGCTTATCCGGGACAGGGAGTCTTTCGCTCAGCTACACCTTC.